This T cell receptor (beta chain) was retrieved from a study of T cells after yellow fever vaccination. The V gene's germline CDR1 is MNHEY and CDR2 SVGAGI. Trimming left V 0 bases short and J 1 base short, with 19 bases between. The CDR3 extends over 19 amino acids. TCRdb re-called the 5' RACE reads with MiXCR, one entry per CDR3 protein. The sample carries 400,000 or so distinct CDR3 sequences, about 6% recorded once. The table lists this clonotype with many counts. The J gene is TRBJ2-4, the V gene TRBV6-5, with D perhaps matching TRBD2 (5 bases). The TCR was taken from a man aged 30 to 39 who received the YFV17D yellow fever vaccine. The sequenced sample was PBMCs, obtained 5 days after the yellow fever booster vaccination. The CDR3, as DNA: TGTGCCAGCAGTTACTCTTGGTCTAGCCCGATCGGTGCCAAAAACATTCAGTACTTC. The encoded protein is CASSYSWSSPIGAKNIQYF.